This TCR beta chain was documented in a study of T cells after posttransplantation cyclophosphamide. Whole-study results and caveats: After PTCy, TRB diversity resembled that of CNI/methotrexate controls. Blood and skin or GI T cell repertoires showed limited TRB overlap. Later post-transplant blood repertoires were often dominated by donor CD8+ memory clones.

Method: immunoSEQ multiplex PCR; TCRdb's copy keeps in-frame clones and lacks some. Here the sample spans approximately 26,000 clones, about nine tenths being singletons. Germline-derived CDR1 and CDR2 are SGHTA and FQGNSA. This CDR3 is built from 15 residues. This clone was picked up one time. Its antigen remains unidentified. The junction and the germline gene differ at one end; a read error may be behind it. Other nucleotide sequences in the sample specify the same CDR3. The chain combines TRBV7-2 with TRBJ2-1, with D tentatively TRBD2 (5 bases). The clonotype comes from a man aged 50 or older. The sample was PBMCs. The CDR3, as DNA: TGTGCCAGCAACTTAGGACTGGCGACCTACAATGAGCAGTTCTTC. Translation gives CASNLGLATYNEQFF.